A selection of T cell receptor beta chains follows, all from one sample in a study of blood T cell repertoires in COVID-19. Here immunoSEQ multiplex PCR was the method, and the copy in TCRdb shows in-frame clones only, minus some. The sample consists of more than 300,000 clones, more than 85% of them appearing once. The source material was PBMCs or T cells enriched from blood (not recorded which). These receptors were collected from a woman aged 30 to 39 who had recovered from COVID-19. Both conserved end residues are part of each CDR3. The D gene is left open where the match is weak. The size of a clone is reported for some rows only, either as once, few or many, or as a class for expanded clones.

TRBV28	TRBJ1-4	TRBD1	few	TGTGCCAGCACGGACAGGCTAATTGGTGAAAAACTGTTTTTT	CASTDRLIGEKLFF
TRBV21-1	TRBJ1-6	NA	NA	TGTGCCAGCAGTGTGACAGCAAATTCACCCCTCCACTTT	CASSVTANSPLHF
TRBV5-4	TRBJ1-1	NA	NA	TGTGCCAGCAGCCGGAGGGGTGAAGCTTTCTTT	CASSRRGEAFF
TRBV14	TRBJ1-3	NA	once	TGTGCCAGCAGCCTAATTTCGCGGGCGGCTGGAAACACCATATATTTT	CASSLISRAAGNTIYF
TRBV4-3	TRBJ1-2	TRBD1	NA	TGCGCCAGCAGCCAGGTGGCAGGGGGCAACTATGGCTACACCTTC	CASSQVAGGNYGYTF
TRBV19	TRBJ1-2	NA	NA	TGTGCCAGTAGTATAAAGTGGGGGGACTATGGCTACACCTTC	CASSIKWGDYGYTF
TRBV7-9	TRBJ1-3	NA	once	TGTGCCAGCAGCGCGGGACGCACTGGAAACACCATATATTTT	CASSAGRTGNTIYF
TRBV13	TRBJ2-7	TRBD1	NA	TGTGCCAGCAGATCCCCTCCCGGACAGGGATTCTCCTACGAGCAGTACTTC	CASRSPPGQGFSYEQYF
TRBV15	TRBJ1-4	NA	NA	TGTGCCACCAGGGACTCTCTCGAATTAGAAAAACTTAACTCGGGGATTTTT	CATRDSLELEKLNSGIF
TRBV4-2	TRBJ2-3	TRBD2	NA	TGTGCCAGCAGCCGCCCGTCACTAGCGGGGACGGATACGCAGTATTTT	CASSRPSLAGTDTQYF
TRBV27	TRBJ1-2	NA	NA	TGTGCCAGCAGTTTTGGGCGGGGAACGGGAGGCTACACCTTC	CASSFGRGTGGYTF
TRBV7-9	TRBJ1-1	NA	NA	TGTGCCAGCAGTCAGGACAGCTCTAACACTGAAGCTTTCTTT	CASSQDSSNTEAFF
TRBV27	TRBJ2-7	TRBD2	NA	TGTGCTACTACGGATAGCGGGAGATCCGAGCAGTACTTC	CATTDSGRSEQYF
TRBV7-3	TRBJ2-5	TRBD1	NA	TGTGCCAGCAGCTTAGGGGACAGGGAAGAGGAAACCCAGTACTTC	CASSLGDREEETQYF
TRBV7-2	TRBJ1-6	TRBD1	NA	TGTGCCAGCAGCTCGGGACAGGGGCGATCACCCCTCCACTTT	CASSSGQGRSPLHF
TRBV3-1/TRBV3-2	TRBJ2-7	TRBD1	NA	TGTGCCAGCAGCCAAGGATCAGGGGGAGTTGACGAGCAGTACTTC	CASSQGSGGVDEQYF
TRBV28	TRBJ1-1	NA	once	TGTGCCATCCGCAGGAACACTGAAGCTTTCTTT	CAIRRNTEAFF
TRBV18	TRBJ1-2	TRBD1	NA	TGTGCCAGCTCACCGAGGACAGGGAACTATGGCTACACCTTC	CASSPRTGNYGYTF
TRBV5-1	TRBJ2-3	NA	NA	TGCGCCAGCAGCTTACAGGGCTACTACACAGATACGCAGTATTTT	CASSLQGYYTDTQYF
TRBV7-8	TRBJ1-5	NA	NA	TGTGCCAGCAGCCCCCGGGCAAGGGAGGGCATGGGCCAGCCCCAGCATTTT	CASSPRAREGMGQPQHF
TRBV28	TRBJ2-1	NA	NA	TGTGCCAGCAGTCTACGGGATGAGCAGTTCTTC	CASSLRDEQFF
TRBV9	TRBJ2-3	NA	NA	TGTGCCAGCAGCGGGATAGCTAACACAGATACGCAGTATTTT	CASSGIANTDTQYF
TRBV6-2/TRBV6-3	TRBJ1-1	NA	NA	TGTGCCAGCAGTTACTCCGGTTGGCAGGGGTACACTGAAGCTTTCTTT	CASSYSGWQGYTEAFF
TRBV28	TRBJ1-2	NA	NA	TGTGCCAGCAGAAACAGGGATCTTGTCTATGGCTACACCTTC	CASRNRDLVYGYTF
TRBV7-2	TRBJ1-2	TRBD1	NA	TGTGCCAGCAGCCCCTCCGGACAGGGGGCATATGGCTACACCTTC	CASSPSGQGAYGYTF
TRBV12-3/TRBV12-4	TRBJ2-5	NA	NA	TGTGCCAGCAGTCCGAGACAAGAGACCCAGTACTTC	CASSPRQETQYF
TRBV7-9	TRBJ2-7	NA	NA	TGTGCCAGCAGCTTCTCGGGACACCGCTACGAGCAGTACTTC	CASSFSGHRYEQYF
TRBV6-5	TRBJ2-6	NA	NA	TGTGCCAGCAGCGTAAACTCGGGGGCCAACGTCCTGACTTTC	CASSVNSGANVLTF
TRBV9	TRBJ2-3	TRBD2	NA	TGTGCCAGCAGCGTAGATCCAGCGGGGGGGCCAGATACGCAGTATTTT	CASSVDPAGGPDTQYF
TRBV28	TRBJ1-1	NA	NA	TGTGCCAGCACGGGAAGGATGAACACTGAAGCTTTCTTT	CASTGRMNTEAFF
TRBV10-3	TRBJ2-1	TRBD1	NA	TGTGCCATCAGTCCTCCGGGACAGGGGGTTCTGAGTGAGCAGTTCTTC	CAISPPGQGVLSEQFF
TRBV7-9	TRBJ2-7	NA	NA	TGTGCCAGCAGCTTAACCCCGACTCAGTACGAGCAGTACTTC	CASSLTPTQYEQYF
TRBV5-1	TRBJ2-1	NA	NA	TGCGCCAGCAGCTCCCGGCTAGCTGGTCGCCATGAGCAGTTCTTC	CASSSRLAGRHEQFF
TRBV5-4	TRBJ1-2	TRBD1	NA	TGTGCCAGCAGCGCCCAGGGGGCTGGCTATGGCTACACCTTC	CASSAQGAGYGYTF
TRBV28	TRBJ2-7	TRBD1	NA	TGTGCCAGCAGCTCCGACAGGGAAGGGCACTTC	CASSSDREGHF
TRBV4-1	TRBJ1-2	TRBD1	NA	TGCGCCAGCAGCCAAGAAGGACAGGGGATTAAAAGCTACACCTTC	CASSQEGQGIKSYTF
TRBV4-1	TRBJ1-6	NA	NA	TGCGCCAGCAGCCAGGGACTGAACTTCGGTTCACCCCTCCACTTT	CASSQGLNFGSPLHF
TRBV5-1	TRBJ2-1	NA	few	TGCGCCAGCAATGACTTCCCACTTTACAATGAGCAGTTCTTC	CASNDFPLYNEQFF